This T cell receptor (beta chain) derives from a study of CD8 T cells in Susac syndrome. Sequencing of TCR beta covered CD8+ and CD4+ T cells obtained from blood. Controls were healthy donors chosen to match patients in age and sex. Negative isolation was used for CD8+ and CD4+ T cells and FACS enrichment for TEMRA cells. Germline lookup yields CDR1 LNHNV and CDR2 YYDKDF (reference sequence). Trimming took 2 bases from V and 2 from J, leaving 10 bases between them. The CDR3 has 15 residues. The authors reverse transcribed roughly 0.5 to 1 ug RNA with random hexamers. Across 54 Vbeta and 13 Jbeta, immunoSEQ multiplex PCR amplified TCR beta CDR3. Via MiXCR, TCRdb re-called the immunoSEQ multiplex PCR reads, giving one row per CDR3 protein. This sample has around 190,000 distinct CDR3 sequences, with 85% to 95% found just once.

The clonotype comes from a human donor in good health. V usage is TRBV15 and J usage is TRBJ2-4; D may be TRBD1 (6 bases). The sequenced sample was CD4+ T cells from PBMCs. CDR3 coding DNA: TGTGCCACCAGCAGATCAGGGGACCCCAAAAACATTCAGTACTTC. Translation gives CATSRSGDPKNIQYF.